The clone carrying this T cell receptor beta chain was seen ten or more times. Its specificity is not known. The source of the sample is a study of T cells in Graves' hyperthyroidism and ophthalmopathy. Amplification yielded TCR beta CDR3 regions, with RNA transcripts as the source. The TCR CDR3 was amplified in a first-round RT-PCR using the HTBI primer set. TCRdb re-derived calls from the multiplex PCR reads in MiXCR, one entry per CDR3 protein. The sample contains roughly 700,000 distinct CDR3 sequences, approximately 15% of which appear only once. Study results and caveats: Blood also showed most of the thyroid clonotypes that were expanded above 0.001.

Germline V lookup: CDR1 LGHDT, CDR2 YNNKEL (reference sequence). The germline V and J ends were trimmed by 1 base and 5 bases, with 11 bases remaining between them. The CDR3 is 14 amino acids. The sequencing sample was made of blood. The rearrangement joins TRBV3-1 to TRBJ1-1, with D uncertain. This TCR was recovered from a woman younger than 35 with Graves' hyperthyroidism. The CDR3 region has the DNA TGTGCCAGCAGCCAAGCCGGGCCGAAGACTGAAGCTTTCTTT. The encoded protein is CASSQAGPKTEAFF.